Below are 25 T cell receptor beta chains sequenced from a single sample in a study of OX40 agonist ivuxolimab in advanced cancers. Sequencing used immunoSEQ multiplex PCR; TCRdb keeps in-frame clones, though not all of them. The sample has 150,000 to 190,000 clones, 85% to 95% seen once. This sample comprised CD4+ or CD8+ T cells sorted from blood, obtained in a trial of the OX40 agonist ivuxolimab. Every receptor here comes from an adult with an advanced solid tumor such as melanoma, head and neck, liver or kidney cancer.

J is TRBJ1-1 and V is TRBV28, with D perhaps matching TRBD1 (6 bases). CDR3 size: 16 residues. V lost 8 bases and J 1 base, leaving 20 bases between the germline ends. The germline V gene encodes CDR1 MDHEN and CDR2 SYDVKM. CDR3 sequence reads: CASPPAGQRKNTEAFF. CDR3 nucleotide sequence: TGTGCCAGCCCACCCGCCGGACAGCGTAAGAACACTGAAGCTTTCTTT. Looking up the rest from reference TRBV28 and TRBJ1-1 gives the full variable domain: DVKVTQSSRYLVKRTGEKVFLECVQDMDHENMFWYRQDPGLGLRLIYFSYDVKMKEKGDIPEGYSVSREKKERFSLILESASTNQTSMYLCASPPAGQRKNTEAFFGQGTRLTVV.

The rearrangement links TRBV25-1 to TRBJ1-5, with 7 bases fitting TRBD1. The CDR3 length is 15 residues. Germline V CDR1 and CDR2: MGHDK, SYGVNS. The J segment lost 7 bases and the V segment lost 6 bases, leaving 12 bases of the junction unmatched. CDR3 residues: CASSLSGGNNQPQHF. CDR3 coding DNA: TGTGCCAGCAGCCTATCAGGGGGAAACAACCAGCCCCAGCATTTT.

Comments on this clone: Germline and junction disagree at one end, which may indicate a read error. The chain couples TRBV28 to TRBJ2-7; 9 positions match TRBD1. The CDR3 is made up of 16 amino acids. CDR1 is MDHEN, CDR2 SYDVKM, per germline. CDR3 protein: CASTLPSTGGRLEQYF. CDR3 nucleotides: TGTGCCAGCACTTTACCTTCGACAGGGGGACGTCTCGAGCAGTACTTC.

CDR3 in amino acids: CASSLLRETQYF. CDR3 DNA sequence: TGTGCCAGCAGCTTGTTACGAGAGACCCAGTACTTC. The J gene is TRBJ2-5, the V gene TRBV7-9; D is undetermined. This CDR3 is 12 amino acids long. V was trimmed by 3 bases and J by 4 bases, leaving 6 bases between them. Per the germline V gene, CDR1 is SEHNR and CDR2 is FQNEAQ (reference sequence).

This rearrangement joins TRBV18 to TRBJ1-1; TRBD1 aligns across 8 bases. Trimming at V came to 2 bases and at J to 4 bases, leaving 3 bases not matched to a gene. Germline CDR1 and CDR2: KGHSH and LQKENI. This CDR3 contains 14 residues. This chain's CDR3 is CASSPGQGGTEAFF. The CDR3 region has the DNA TGTGCCAGCTCACCAGGACAGGGTGGCACTGAAGCTTTCTTT.

This clone was recorded only once. The chain employs TRBV2 and TRBJ2-3; a possible D gene is TRBD2 (5 bases). There are 14 residues in the CDR3. In germline, CDR1 is SNHLY, CDR2 FYNNEI. Trimming took off 6 bases at V and 0 bases at J, with 10 bases between the two ends. The CDR3 DNA sequence: TGTGCCAGCAGGGCGGGTCCCAGCACAGATACGCAGTATTTT. Residues: CASRAGPSTDTQYF.

V and J are TRBV18 and TRBJ1-1, with unresolved D. Germline V gene sequence: CDR1 KGHSH, CDR2 LQKENI. CDR3 length: 14 amino acids. V lost 3 bases and J 6 bases, leaving 14 bases between the germline ends. The CDR3 loop reads CASSPMDGKAEAFF. The CDR3 DNA reads TGTGCCAGCTCACCTATGGACGGGAAGGCTGAAGCTTTCTTT.

The gene calls are TRBV6-6 and TRBJ1-4; D gene uncertain. CDR3 length: 15 residues. Germline V CDR1 and CDR2: MNHNY, SVGAGI (reference sequence). Trimming took off 5 bases at V and 3 bases at J, with 13 bases between the two ends. The DNA of the CDR3 is TGTGCCAGCAGTCAGACCGGGGTGCCTAATGAAAAACTGTTTTTT. Protein: CASSQTGVPNEKLFF.

The chain links TRBV10-3 to TRBJ1-1, with D maybe TRBD1 (6 bases). Trimming took 2 bases from V and 0 from J, leaving 19 bases between them. CDR1 is ENHRY, CDR2 SYGVKD, per germline. The CDR3 extends over 18 amino acids. The CDR3, as DNA: TGTGCCATCAGTGAGGTCAGGGGACGGGGGGCTATGAACACTGAAGCTTTCTTT. Translating it yields CAISEVRGRGAMNTEAFF.

This clone was recorded once. This chain links TRBV6-5 with TRBJ2-1; no clear D. Germline V gene lookup returns CDR1 MNHEY and CDR2 SVGAGI. Trimming removed 6 bases from V and 10 bases from J, with 10 bases in between. The CDR3 extends over 11 amino acids. CDR3 loop: CASSGYGEQFF. CDR3 DNA sequence: TGTGCCAGCAGCGGTTACGGGGAGCAGTTCTTC.

The chain uses TRBV21-1 and TRBJ1-2; no check of the table's D call, TRBD1, against the DNA was made. TRBV21-1 is an annotated pseudogene. The CDR3 consists of 15 residues. The chain's CDR3 is CASRGTPTRDYGYTF. In nucleotides, the CDR3 is TGTGCCAGCAGGGGGACACCCACTAGGGACTATGGCTACACCTTC.

This rearrangement joins TRBV30 to TRBJ2-1; weak D call: TRBD2 (5 bases). The germline gives CDR1 GTSNPN, CDR2 SVGIG (reference sequence). This CDR3 comprises 14 residues. Between the trimmed V and J ends, which lost 3 bases and 0 bases, there was a span of 9 bases. The CDR3: CAWRPDSSYNEQFF. The CDR3 nucleotides read TGTGCCTGGAGGCCGGACTCCTCCTACAATGAGCAGTTCTTC.

CDR3 sequence reads: CASTGSGTAKNIQYF. The CDR3 DNA reads TGTGCCAGCACCGGCTCCGGGACAGCCAAAAACATTCAGTACTTC. This sequence joins TRBV6-5 and TRBJ2-4; tentatively, D is TRBD1 or TRBD2 (5 bases each). Trimming left V 7 bases short and J 0 bases short, with 13 bases between. CDR1 is MNHEY, CDR2 SVGAGI, per germline. CDR3 length: 15 amino acids.

The rearrangement uses TRBV11-2 and TRBJ1-1; D is unresolved. The CDR3 runs to 15 residues. CDR1 SGHAT and CDR2 FQNNGV come from the germline V gene. The ends were cut back, 5 bases at V and 0 bases at J, with 13 bases in the middle. The CDR3 region has the DNA TGTGCCAGCAGCGCGGCAGCCGCCCTGAACACTGAAGCTTTCTTT. Amino acids: CASSAAAALNTEAFF.

This chain links TRBV7-3 with TRBJ2-7; D is tentatively TRBD1 or TRBD2 (6 bases each). Germline V gene sequence: CDR1 SGHTA, CDR2 FQGTGA. Trimming left V 5 bases short and J 3 bases short, with 14 bases between. This CDR3 comprises 14 residues. In nucleotides, the CDR3 is TGTGCCAGCAGCGCTACCGGGGGCAGCTACGAGCAGTACTTC. Amino acids: CASSATGGSYEQYF.

The chain's CDR3 is CASSSDRPYEQYF. Here the CDR3 DNA reads TGCGCCAGCAGCTCGGACAGGCCCTACGAGCAGTACTTC. The rearrangement links TRBV5-1 to TRBJ2-7, with 7 bases aligning to TRBD1. After removal of 3 bases from V and 2 bases from J, the junction contained 2 bases not matched to a gene. This CDR3 spans 13 amino acids. The germline V gene has CDR1 SGHRS and CDR2 YFSETQ.

This chain uses TRBV5-1 with TRBJ2-3; 8 bases are a match to TRBD2. V lost 1 base and J lost 4; bases outside the gene matches: 11. This CDR3 has 17 residues. CDR1 and CDR2 from the germline V gene are SGHRS and YFSETQ. The CDR3 region has the DNA TGCGCCAGCAGCTTGTTGACGGGCGGGGGGCCTTCAGATACGCAGTATTTT. It is translated as CASSLLTGGGPSDTQYF. Drawing the rest from reference TRBV5-1 and TRBJ2-3, the complete variable domain is KAGVTQTPRYLIKTRGQQVTLSCSPISGHRSVSWYQQTPGQGLQFLFEYFSETQRNKGNFPGRFSGRQFSNSRSEMNVSTLELGDSALYLCASSLLTGGGPSDTQYFGPGTRLTVL.

The J gene is TRBJ1-2, the V gene TRBV7-8; no firm D call. This CDR3 has 14 residues. The germline CDR1 and CDR2 sequences are SGHVS and FQNEAQ. Trimming removed 4 bases at V and 5 bases at J, with 14 bases between. This CDR3 is CASSSSRISYGYTF. CDR3 DNA sequence: TGTGCCAGCAGCTCCTCCAGGATCTCTTATGGCTACACCTTC.

The chain carries TRBV11-2 and TRBJ1-5; 7 positions match TRBD1. The V gene's germline CDR1 is SGHAT and CDR2 FQNNGV. Trimming removed 4 bases from V and 7 bases from J; junction bases left unmatched: 13. CDR3 length: 16 amino acids. The CDR3 DNA follows: TGTGCCAGCAGCTCTTTAACATCAGGGGGTGGGCAGCCCCAGCATTTT. This translates into CASSSLTSGGGQPQHF.

This chain links TRBV4-1 with TRBJ2-2; 9 bases match TRBD1. In germline, CDR1 is MGHRA, CDR2 YSYEKL. This CDR3 contains 16 residues. V gave up 3 bases and J gave up 1 base; unmatched junction bases: 3. The CDR3 coding sequence is TGCGCCAGCAGCCACGGGACAGGGAGGAACACCGGGGAGCTGTTTTTT. Translation: CASSHGTGRNTGELFF.

V usage is TRBV6-5 and J usage is TRBJ2-5, with D unresolved. V shed 7 bases and J shed 7 bases, with 16 bases lying between them. The CDR3 has 13 amino acids. Germline V gives CDR1 MNHEY, CDR2 SVGAGI. CDR3 in DNA: TGTGCCAGCAAACCAATGGGGTGGGGGACCCAGTACTTC. Translated, it gives CASKPMGWGTQYF.

This sequence joins TRBV15 and TRBJ2-1, with D possibly TRBD2 on 5 matching bases. There are 15 residues in the CDR3. CDR1 is LNHNV, CDR2 YYDKDF, per germline (reference sequence). The ends were cut back, 3 bases at V and 2 bases at J, with 11 bases in the middle. The DNA for the CDR3 is TGTGCCACCAGCAGGGAACAGACTACCTACAATGAGCAGTTCTTC. This translates into CATSREQTTYNEQFF.

This rearrangement joins TRBV4-1 to TRBJ1-6; D gene ambiguous. Per germline, CDR1 MGHRA and CDR2 YSYEKL. This CDR3 has 16 residues. V gave up 3 bases and J gave up 7 bases, with 16 bases separating them. The chain's CDR3 is CASSQPLRAPNSPLHF. CDR3 nucleotide sequence: TGCGCCAGCAGCCAGCCCCTGAGGGCCCCAAATTCACCCCTCCACTTT.

The chain links TRBV5-1 to TRBJ2-1; 8 bases map to TRBD1. This CDR3 is 15 amino acids long. Germline V CDR1 and CDR2: SGHRS, YFSETQ. V shed 4 bases and J 5 bases; nucleotides not matched to a gene: 8. CDR3 in amino acids: CASSPGGTGNNEQFF. The CDR3 DNA follows: TGCGCCAGCAGCCCCGGCGGGACAGGCAACAATGAGCAGTTCTTC.

The rearrangement links TRBV7-8 to TRBJ1-1; tentative D call: TRBD1 (5 bases). The CDR3 is made up of 15 amino acids. Germline CDR1 is SGHVS and CDR2 is FQNEAQ. The V end lost 3 bases, the J end lost 0 bases, and 11 bases lay between the germline ends. The CDR3 is CASSFQGPMNTEAFF. The CDR3, as DNA: TGTGCCAGCAGCTTTCAGGGTCCAATGAACACTGAAGCTTTCTTT. The full variable domain, completed using reference TRBV7-8 and TRBJ1-1, is GAGVSQSPRYKVAKRGQDVALRCDPISGHVSLFWYQQALGQGPEFLTYFQNEAQLDKSGLPSDRFFAERPEGSVSTLKIQRTQQEDSAVYLCASSFQGPMNTEAFFGQGTRLTVV.